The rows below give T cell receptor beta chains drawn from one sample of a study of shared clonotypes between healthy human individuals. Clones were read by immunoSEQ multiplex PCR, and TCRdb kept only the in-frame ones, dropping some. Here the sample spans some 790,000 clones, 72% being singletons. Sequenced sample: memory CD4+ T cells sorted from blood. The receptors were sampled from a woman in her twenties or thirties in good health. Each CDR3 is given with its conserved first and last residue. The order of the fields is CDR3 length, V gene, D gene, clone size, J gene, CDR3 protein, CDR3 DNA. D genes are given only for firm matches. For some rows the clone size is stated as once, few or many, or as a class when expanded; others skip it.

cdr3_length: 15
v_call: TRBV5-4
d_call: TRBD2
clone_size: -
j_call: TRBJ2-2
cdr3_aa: CASSLDGSGSWKLFF
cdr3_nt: TGTGCCAGCAGCTTGGATGGTAGCGGGAGTTGGAAGCTGTTTTTT

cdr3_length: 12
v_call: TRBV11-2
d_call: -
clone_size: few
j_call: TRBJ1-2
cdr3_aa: CASRAAGYGYTF
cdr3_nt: TGTGCCAGCAGGGCGGCAGGGTATGGCTACACCTTC

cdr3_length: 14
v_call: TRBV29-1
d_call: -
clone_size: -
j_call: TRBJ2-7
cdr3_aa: CSVEKEAGSYEQYF
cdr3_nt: TGCAGCGTCGAAAAGGAGGCAGGGTCCTACGAGCAGTACTTC

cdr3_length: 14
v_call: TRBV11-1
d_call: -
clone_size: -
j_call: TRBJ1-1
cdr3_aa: CASSPWGTHTEAFF
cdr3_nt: TGTGCCAGCAGCCCCTGGGGAACGCACACTGAAGCTTTCTTT

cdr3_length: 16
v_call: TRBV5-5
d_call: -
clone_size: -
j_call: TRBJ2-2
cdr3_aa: CASTPFGGGLTGELFF
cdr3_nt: TGTGCCAGCACCCCTTTCGGCGGTGGGCTCACCGGGGAGCTGTTTTTT

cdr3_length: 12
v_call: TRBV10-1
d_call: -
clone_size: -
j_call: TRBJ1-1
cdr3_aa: CASSELYTEAFF
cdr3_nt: TGCGCCAGCAGTGAGCTCTACACTGAAGCTTTCTTT

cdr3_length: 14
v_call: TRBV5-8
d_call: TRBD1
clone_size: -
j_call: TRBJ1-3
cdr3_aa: CASSPLGQGHTIYF
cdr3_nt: TGTGCCAGCAGCCCCTTGGGACAGGGACACACCATATATTTT

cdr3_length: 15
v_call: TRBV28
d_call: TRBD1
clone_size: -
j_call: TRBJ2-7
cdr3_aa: CASTQPGQGISEQYF
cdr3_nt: TGTGCCAGCACCCAACCGGGACAGGGTATTAGCGAGCAGTACTTC

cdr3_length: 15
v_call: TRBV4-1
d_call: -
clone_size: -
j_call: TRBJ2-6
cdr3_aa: CASSQRGGGANVLTF
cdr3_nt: TGCGCCAGCAGCCAAAGGGGTGGTGGGGCCAACGTCCTGACTTTC

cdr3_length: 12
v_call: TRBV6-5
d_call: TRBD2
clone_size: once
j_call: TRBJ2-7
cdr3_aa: CASSPSGGGQYF
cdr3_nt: TGTGCCAGCAGCCCATCGGGGGGAGGGCAGTACTTC

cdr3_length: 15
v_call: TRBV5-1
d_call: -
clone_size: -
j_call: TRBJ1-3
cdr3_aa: CASSLGHTSGNTIYF
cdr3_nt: TGCGCCAGCAGCTTGGGACACACCTCTGGAAACACCATATATTTT

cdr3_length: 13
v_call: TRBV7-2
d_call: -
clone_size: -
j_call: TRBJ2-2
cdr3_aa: CASSRTNTGELFF
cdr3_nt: TGTGCCAGCAGCCGAACAAACACCGGGGAGCTGTTTTTT